A single sample gave rise to the 22 T cell receptor beta chains below, sequenced in a study of cytomegalovirus exposure and HLA in healthy donors. The method was immunoSEQ multiplex PCR; TCRdb's version includes in-frame clones alone and lacks a portion of them. Of 120,000 to 150,000 clones in the sample, approximately 88% were seen once. Input material: PBMCs. The receptors derive from a man between 18 and 29 years old in good health and CMV-seropositive.

This CDR3 reads CASTAGPRPQPQHF. In nucleotides, the CDR3 is TGTGCCAGCACCGCGGGCCCCAGGCCCCAGCCCCAGCATTTT. V and J are TRBV2 and TRBJ1-5; D ambiguous. The CDR3 is 14 residues long. V lost 7 bases, J lost 7 bases, and 17 bases lay in between. The V gene's germline CDR1 is SNHLY and CDR2 FYNNEI.

This chain links TRBV28 with TRBJ1-2; D gene uncertain. The CDR3 is 12 residues long. In germline, CDR1 is MDHEN, CDR2 SYDVKM. Deletions cut 4 bases from V and 3 bases from J, with 6 bases between. The CDR3 DNA follows: TGTGCCAGCAGTTACAGCTACTATGGCTACACCTTC. It codes for CASSYSYYGYTF.

A single count supports this clone. The chain carries TRBV5-1 and TRBJ2-2; 8 nucleotides line up with TRBD1. This CDR3 comprises 15 residues. Germline assignment: CDR1 SGHRS and CDR2 YFSETQ. The V and J ends lost 2 bases and 1 base, in that order; junction bases with no gene match: 1. CDR3 residues: CASSFGTGNTGELFF. The DNA for the CDR3 is TGCGCCAGCAGCTTCGGGACAGGGAACACCGGGGAGCTGTTTTTT. The full variable domain, rest sourced from reference TRBV5-1 and TRBJ2-2, is KAGVTQTPRYLIKTRGQQVTLSCSPISGHRSVSWYQQTPGQGLQFLFEYFSETQRNKGNFPGRFSGRQFSNSRSEMNVSTLELGDSALYLCASSFGTGNTGELFFGEGSRLTVL.

This chain uses TRBV9 with TRBJ2-7; tentatively, D is TRBD2 (6 bases). The germline CDR1 and CDR2 sequences are SGDLS and YYNGEE. The V gene lost 4 bases and the J gene lost 0 bases, with 14 bases spanning the gap. The CDR3 is made up of 15 amino acids. This chain's CDR3 is CASSTRGALSYEQYF. The DNA for the CDR3 is TGTGCCAGCAGCACCCGCGGGGCCCTCTCCTACGAGCAGTACTTC.

In its sample, this clone was seen once. The gene calls are TRBV7-8 and TRBJ1-2; 12 nucleotides align to TRBD1. CDR3 length: 16 residues. Germline V gene data show CDR1 as SGHVS and CDR2 as FQNEAQ. Losses at the gene ends were 5 bases for V and 4 bases for J; bases not matched to a gene: 8. The CDR3, as DNA: TGTGCCAGCAGCAGGGACAGGGGGCTTCTCCCCTATGGCTACACCTTC. This gives the protein CASSRDRGLLPYGYTF.

V and J are TRBV25-1 and TRBJ1-4; a weak D match, TRBD1 (5 bases). The CDR3 runs 16 residues. V was shortened by 5 bases and J by 6 bases, with 19 bases between the two germline ends. Germline CDR1 reads MGHDK; CDR2 reads SYGVNS. CDR3 loop: CASSRGKGQPDEKLFF. The CDR3 DNA reads TGTGCCAGCAGTCGGGGGAAAGGGCAGCCTGATGAAAAACTGTTTTTT.

The chain joins TRBV7-9 to TRBJ2-2; D might be TRBD2 (7 bases). This CDR3 is built from 14 residues. CDR1 SEHNR and CDR2 FQNEAQ come from the germline V gene (reference sequence). V shed 2 bases and J shed 6 bases, with 10 bases lying between them. CDR3: CASSLQGRAGELFF. The CDR3 region has the DNA TGTGCCAGCAGCTTACAGGGGAGGGCCGGGGAGCTGTTTTTT.

This clone was detected a few times. This chain uses TRBV6-1 with TRBJ2-7, with D uncertain. The CDR3 has 14 residues. V was shortened by 6 bases and J by 1 base, with 13 bases between the two germline ends. CDR1 is MNHNS, CDR2 SASEGT, per germline. CDR3 sequence (DNA): TGTGCCAGCAGCACTATAGACGGGTCCTACGAGCAGTACTTC. Its protein is CASSTIDGSYEQYF.

The chain is built from TRBV6-1 and TRBJ2-7; D perhaps matches TRBD1 (6 bases). The V end was cut by 3 bases, the J end by 3 bases, with 18 bases between. There are 16 residues in the CDR3. Germline-derived CDR1 and CDR2 are MNHNS and SASEGT. The DNA of the CDR3 is TGTGCCAGCAGTGATTGGACAGAAGTGACCTTCTACGAGCAGTACTTC. It specifies CASSDWTEVTFYEQYF.

This clone was seen a few times. V gene TRBV2 combines with J gene TRBJ2-5, with a weak D call TRBD2 (5 bases). The CDR3 is 13 amino acids. V lost 6 bases and J lost 5, with 13 bases in between. Germline V gives CDR1 SNHLY, CDR2 FYNNEI. CDR3 sequence (DNA): TGTGCCAGCAGCCCAGCGGTAGATGAGACCCAGTACTTC. Protein: CASSPAVDETQYF.

CDR3 residues: CASSSLGYEQYF. CDR3 coding DNA: TGTGCCAGCAGTTCACTAGGTTACGAGCAGTACTTC. This chain connects TRBV27 to TRBJ2-7, with D possibly being TRBD2 (5 bases). CDR1 MNHEY and CDR2 SMNVEV come from the germline V gene (reference sequence). V lost 4 bases to trimming and J lost 4 bases, with 8 bases between them. The CDR3 consists of 12 residues.

The chain has TRBV7-2 and TRBJ1-5; the D is unclear. V was clipped by 3 bases and J by 6 bases, with 15 bases between them. The germline gives CDR1 SGHTA, CDR2 FQGNSA. This CDR3 comprises 15 residues. For the CDR3, the DNA is TGTGCCAGCAGCTTGGGTTTGACATCCAGTCAGCCCCAGCATTTT. It encodes CASSLGLTSSQPQHF.

The genes are TRBV4-2 and TRBJ2-5, with 7 bases that match TRBD1. Germline values: CDR1 LGHNA, CDR2 YNFKEQ. This CDR3 spans 18 amino acids. Trimming removed 0 bases from V and 5 bases from J; junction bases left unmatched: 15. CDR3 protein: CASSQERVGAGGVETQYF. The CDR3 DNA follows: TGTGCCAGCAGCCAAGAGAGGGTTGGCGCAGGGGGAGTGGAGACCCAGTACTTC.

The chain joins TRBV7-6 to TRBJ1-5; D is undetermined. The CDR3 extends over 14 amino acids. Per the germline V gene, CDR1 is SGHVS and CDR2 is FNYEAQ. V lost 5 bases, J lost 1 base, and 9 bases lay in between. CDR3 sequence (DNA): TGTGCCAGCAGCCCGCGGGGAAGCAATCAGCCCCAGCATTTT. Translated, it gives CASSPRGSNQPQHF.

The chain couples TRBV28 to TRBJ2-7; TRBD2 agrees at 11 bases. This CDR3 has 15 residues. Germline trimming cut 6 bases from V and 0 bases from J; bases unmatched to any gene: 4. Germline V lookup: CDR1 MDHEN, CDR2 SYDVKM. The CDR3 region is CASSFTSGGSYEQYF. For the CDR3, the DNA is TGTGCCAGCAGCTTTACTAGCGGGGGCTCCTACGAGCAGTACTTC.

V and J are TRBV28 and TRBJ2-6, with D maybe TRBD1 (6 bases). This CDR3 is built from 18 residues. Germline V CDR1 and CDR2: MDHEN, SYDVKM. The V end lost 5 bases, the J end lost 0 bases, and 17 bases lay between the germline ends. In nucleotides, the CDR3 is TGTGCCAGCAGTCCACCCCCAACAGGGCGCTCTGGGGCCAACGTCCTGACTTTC. Amino acids: CASSPPPTGRSGANVLTF.

The rearrangement links TRBV2 to TRBJ2-5, with D possibly TRBD2 on 5 matching bases. This CDR3 is 13 amino acids long. In germline, CDR1 is SNHLY, CDR2 FYNNEI. The germline V and J ends were trimmed by 10 bases and 3 bases, with 15 bases remaining between them. The CDR3 here is CAIQRRVEETQYF. The CDR3 DNA reads as TGTGCCATCCAGAGGCGGGTGGAAGAGACCCAGTACTTC. Supplemented by reference TRBV2 and TRBJ2-5, the full variable domain reads EPEVTQTPSHQVTQMGQEVILRCVPISNHLYFYWYRQILGQKVEFLVSFYNNEISEKSEIFDDQFSVERPDGSNFTLKIRSTKLEDSAMYFCAIQRRVEETQYFGPGTRLLVL.

V is TRBV7-2 and J is TRBJ2-7; the match to TRBD1 covers 10 bases. V lost 4 bases and J lost 4; bases outside the gene matches: 4. There are 14 residues in the CDR3. Germline assignment: CDR1 SGHTA and CDR2 FQGNSA. In DNA form, the CDR3 reads TGTGCCAGCAGCTCGGGACAGGGGCCTTACGAGCAGTACTTC. As protein: CASSSGQGPYEQYF. Combining the CDR3 with reference TRBV7-2 and TRBJ2-7 gives the whole variable domain GAGVSQSPSNKVTEKGKDVELRCDPISGHTALYWYRQSLGQGLEFLIYFQGNSAPDKSGLPSDRFSAERTGGSVSTLTIQRTQQEDSAVYLCASSSGQGPYEQYFGPGTRLTVT.

The chain employs TRBV9 and TRBJ2-3; a possible D gene is TRBD2 (6 bases). The CDR3 consists of 13 residues. CDR1 SGDLS and CDR2 YYNGEE come from the germline V gene. Trimming took 3 bases from V and 8 from J, leaving 13 bases between them. CDR3 bases: TGTGCCAGCAGCGCCGGGGGTATCGGTACGCAGTATTTT. It codes for CASSAGGIGTQYF.

The chain joins TRBV7-2 to TRBJ2-3; TRBD2 matches at 9 bases. With 5 bases clipped from V and 3 bases from J, the junction kept 3 bases outside the gene matches. The germline V gene encodes CDR1 SGHTA and CDR2 FQGNSA. The length of the CDR3 is 14 residues. In nucleotides, the CDR3 is TGTGCCAGCAGCCATAGCGGGAGTACAGATACGCAGTATTTT. It codes for CASSHSGSTDTQYF. The full variable domain, with the rest looked up from reference TRBV7-2 and TRBJ2-3, is GAGVSQSPSNKVTEKGKDVELRCDPISGHTALYWYRQSLGQGLEFLIYFQGNSAPDKSGLPSDRFSAERTGGSVSTLTIQRTQQEDSAVYLCASSHSGSTDTQYFGPGTRLTVL.

V is TRBV7-9 and J is TRBJ2-7; maybe TRBD2 (6 bases). Germline-derived CDR1 and CDR2 are SEHNR and FQNEAQ (reference sequence). Trimming took off 0 bases at V and 3 bases at J, with 9 bases between the two ends. The CDR3 loop spans 14 amino acids. The CDR3 DNA reads TGTGCCAGCAGCTTAGCAGGGCGGGACTACGAGCAGTACTTC. Its translation is CASSLAGRDYEQYF.

This chain connects TRBV19 to TRBJ1-3; no clear D. The germline gives CDR1 LNHDA, CDR2 SQIVND (reference sequence). This CDR3 has 15 residues. Trimming pared 6 bases from V and 0 bases from J, leaving 12 bases between. The CDR3: CASSPLRGSGNTIYF. The DNA for the CDR3 is TGTGCCAGTAGCCCACTACGAGGCTCTGGAAACACCATATATTTT.